The next 17 T cell receptor beta chains were all read from a single sample in a study of shared clonotypes between healthy human individuals. Some clones are missing from TCRdb's copy, which holds only in-frame ones; the method was immunoSEQ multiplex PCR. The sample yields around 500,000 clones, around 80% seen once. Source material: PBMCs. These receptors came from a woman aged 40 to 50 in good health. Some clones in this sample may be carry-over from other donors' samples.

For the CDR3, the DNA is TGTGCCAGCAGTGAATGGGGCAACCACTATGGCTACACCTTC. Its protein product is CASSEWGNHYGYTF. The chain recombines TRBV2 with TRBJ1-2, with D perhaps matching TRBD1 (5 bases). The V end lost 2 bases, the J end lost 3 bases, and 10 bases lay between the germline ends. Germline V gene lookup returns CDR1 SNHLY and CDR2 FYNNEI. The CDR3 length is 14 residues.

The CDR3 is CASSGQGVYEQYF. DNA of the CDR3: TGTGCCAGTAGTGGGCAGGGGGTTTACGAGCAGTACTTC. This rearrangement joins TRBV19 to TRBJ2-7; 7 nucleotides line up with TRBD1. CDR3 size: 13 residues. Per germline, CDR1 LNHDA and CDR2 SQIVND (reference sequence). Trimming removed 5 bases from V and 4 bases from J; junction bases left unmatched: 5.

The V call is TRBV29-1, the J call TRBJ2-7; either TRBD1 or TRBD2 may fit D (5 bases each). This CDR3 region has 14 residues. The germline V gene encodes CDR1 SQVTM and CDR2 ANQGSEA. CDR3 sequence: CTIPLRDHYYEQYF. The CDR3 DNA sequence: TGCACGATCCCCCTCCGGGACCATTACTACGAGCAGTACTTC.

The chain is built from TRBV6-1 and TRBJ1-6; 9 bases map to TRBD1. The ends lost 6 bases at V and 5 bases at J; junction bases unmatched: 2. The CDR3 runs 14 residues. The germline V gene encodes CDR1 MNHNS and CDR2 SASEGT. For the CDR3, the DNA is TGTGCCAGCAGCTGGGACAGGGATAATTCACCCCTCCACTTT. Residues: CASSWDRDNSPLHF.

The chain uses TRBV7-3 and TRBJ2-1; unclear D gene. Germline V gives CDR1 SGHTA, CDR2 FQGTGA. The CDR3 extends over 14 amino acids. Trimming took off 8 bases at V and 1 base at J, with 12 bases between the two ends. The CDR3 DNA reads TGTGCCAGCTCCCGGGCTAGATCCTACAATGAGCAGTTCTTC. It codes for CASSRARSYNEQFF.

The rearrangement links TRBV11-2 to TRBJ1-5, with a tentative D call TRBD1 (6 bases). This CDR3 has 16 amino acids. The germline CDR1 and CDR2 sequences are SGHAT and FQNNGV. Between the trimmed V and J ends, which lost 5 bases and 2 bases, there was a span of 16 bases. CDR3 sequence reads: CASSPRRDIGNQPQHF. DNA of the CDR3: TGTGCCAGCAGCCCGAGACGGGACATTGGCAATCAGCCCCAGCATTTT.

The chain combines TRBV5-1 with TRBJ2-1, with TRBD2 identical over 8 bases. The V gene end was trimmed by 0 bases and the J gene end by 0 bases; junction bases not matched to a gene: 5. Germline values: CDR1 SGHRS, CDR2 YFSETQ. The CDR3 has 17 residues. This CDR3 reads CASSLASGSTSYNEQFF. The CDR3, as DNA: TGCGCCAGCAGCTTGGCCAGCGGGAGCACCTCCTACAATGAGCAGTTCTTC. Full variable domain (rest looked up from reference TRBV5-1 and TRBJ2-1): KAGVTQTPRYLIKTRGQQVTLSCSPISGHRSVSWYQQTPGQGLQFLFEYFSETQRNKGNFPGRFSGRQFSNSRSEMNVSTLELGDSALYLCASSLASGSTSYNEQFFGPGTRLTVL.

This chain joins TRBV6-4 and TRBJ1-6; D uncertain. Germline CDR1 reads MRHNA; CDR2 reads SNTAGT. This CDR3 spans 16 amino acids. Trimming cost V 6 bases and J 0 bases, with 12 bases left between them. This CDR3 is CASRPEGSSYNSPLHF. CDR3 DNA sequence: TGTGCCAGCAGGCCCGAAGGGAGCTCCTATAATTCACCCCTCCACTTT.

This chain uses TRBV11-1 with TRBJ2-7; D is unclear. Trimming took 0 bases from V and 6 from J, leaving 12 bases between them. The CDR3 spans 14 residues. Germline assignment: CDR1 SGHAT and CDR2 FQDESV (reference sequence). In nucleotides, the CDR3 is TGTGCCAGCAGCTTAGCCCCCGAGATGGGCGAGCAGTACTTC. This sequence encodes CASSLAPEMGEQYF.

The V call is TRBV2, the J call TRBJ2-1; unclear D gene. The germline gives CDR1 SNHLY, CDR2 FYNNEI. The CDR3 covers 11 residues. V lost 0 bases, J lost 13 bases, and 7 bases lay in between. The CDR3 nucleotides are TGTGCCAGCAGTGAAGCGATGTCACAGTTCTTC. This encodes CASSEAMSQFF. Together with reference TRBV2 and TRBJ2-1, the CDR3 gives the full variable domain: EPEVTQTPSHQVTQMGQEVILRCVPISNHLYFYWYRQILGQKVEFLVSFYNNEISEKSEIFDDQFSVERPDGSNFTLKIRSTKLEDSAMYFCASSEAMSQFFGPGTRLTVL.

The chain links TRBV28 to TRBJ2-7; 9 nucleotides line up with TRBD1. Germline CDR1 and CDR2: MDHEN and SYDVKM. The CDR3 extends over 16 amino acids. The V and J ends lost 6 bases and 3 bases, in that order; junction bases with no gene match: 12. The CDR3 nucleotides are TGTGCCAGCAGCAATGCGGGACAGGGTGGAGACTACGAGCAGTACTTC. Its translation: CASSNAGQGGDYEQYF.

The chain carries TRBV27 and TRBJ2-7, with 7 positions matching TRBD2. The CDR3 contains 16 residues. V lost 5 bases and J lost 2; bases outside the gene matches: 12. CDR1 and CDR2 (germline): MNHEY, SMNVEV (reference sequence). The CDR3: CASSPTPSGPPYEQYF. For the CDR3, the DNA is TGTGCCAGCAGTCCAACACCTAGCGGCCCGCCCTACGAGCAGTACTTC.

The gene calls are TRBV27 and TRBJ2-5, with a tentative D call TRBD1 (7 bases). Trimming removed 5 bases at V and 7 bases at J, with 14 bases between. Per the germline V gene, CDR1 is MNHEY and CDR2 is SMNVEV (reference sequence). This CDR3 spans 13 amino acids. The CDR3 protein is CASSPRQGGTQYF. CDR3 nucleotide sequence: TGTGCCAGCAGTCCGAGGCAGGGGGGGACCCAGTACTTC.

This sequence joins TRBV28 and TRBJ2-2; D is uncertain. V lost 3 bases and J 2 bases, leaving 4 bases between the germline ends. The CDR3 has 13 amino acids. From germline, CDR1 is MDHEN and CDR2 SYDVKM. CDR3 nucleotide sequence: TGTGCCAGCAGTTTCATCAACACCGGGGAGCTGTTTTTT. This gives the protein CASSFINTGELFF.

The chain carries TRBV19 and TRBJ2-7; D ambiguous. CDR3 length: 14 residues. CDR1 and CDR2 from the germline V gene are LNHDA and SQIVND (reference sequence). Trimming shortened V by 3 bases and J by 0 bases, and 9 bases separated the two germline ends. CDR3 DNA: TGTGCCAGTAGTATGGACCGGAACTCCTACGAGCAGTACTTC. It is translated as CASSMDRNSYEQYF. Supplemented by reference TRBV19 and TRBJ2-7, the full variable domain reads DGGITQSPKYLFRKEGQNVTLSCEQNLNHDAMYWYRQDPGQGLRLIYYSQIVNDFQKGDIAEGYSVSREKKESFPLTVTSAQKNPTAFYLCASSMDRNSYEQYFGPGTRLTVT.

The chain links TRBV11-1 to TRBJ2-5, with 11 bases lining up with TRBD1. Trimming cost V 4 bases and J 2 bases; bases outside gene matches: 9. CDR1 and CDR2 from the germline V gene are SGHAT and FQDESV (reference sequence). The CDR3 is made up of 17 amino acids. The CDR3 DNA sequence: TGTGCCAGCAGCTACTACCCGGACAGGGGGCCTCAAGAGACCCAGTACTTC. This encodes CASSYYPDRGPQETQYF.

The rearrangement links TRBV9 to TRBJ2-2; either TRBD1 or TRBD2 may fit D (5 bases each). Looked up from germline, CDR1 is SGDLS and CDR2 is YYNGEE. V lost 1 base and J lost 8, with 15 bases in between. The CDR3 is 15 amino acids. In DNA form, the CDR3 reads TGTGCCAGCAGCGTATGGGACGAGAGACTGGGGGAGCTGTTTTTT. It is translated as CASSVWDERLGELFF.